This TCR beta chain was recovered during a study of shared clonotypes between healthy human individuals. Study results and caveats: Sorted-subset sequencing, rarefaction showed, was incomplete despite large depth. Shared clonotypes: 4.5% to 6.5% naive CD4, about 3.3% naive CD8, 2.3% memory CD4, approximately 0.4% memory CD8.

Study processing details: Junction-only sequences without quality scores came from ImmunoSEQ, so filtering differed. Method: immunoSEQ multiplex PCR; TCRdb's copy keeps in-frame clones and lacks some. Clone size and V and J calls were adopted from that table, with D and trimming inferred from the DNA. In the table there are around 340,000 clones, 70% to 75% of which are singletons. A word on this clone: What it recognizes is unknown.

V dropped 6 bases and J dropped 6 bases, with 20 bases sitting between them. The germline CDR1 and CDR2 sequences are MNHEY and SVGAGI. The CDR3 covers 15 residues. This rearrangement joins TRBV6-5 to TRBJ1-2; D gene unclear. This TCR came from a man aged 25 to 40 in good health. Sequencing input: memory CD4+ T cells sorted from blood. Regarding subset: CD45RA-negative fraction. The CDR3 coding sequence is TGTGCCAGCAGAGGACCCAATCACAGAGGTGATGGCTACACCTTC. Its translation is CASRGPNHRGDGYTF.